Listed below are T cell receptor beta chains from one sample, sequenced in a study of naive and memory T cell subsets. TCRdb passed the UMI-ligation and nested PCR reads through MiXCR, listing each CDR3 protein once. The sample has about 90,000 distinct CDR3 sequences; about 11% are singletons. Sequencing was done on a sample of naive CD4+ T cells from blood. The origin of the receptors is a human donor in good health. Both conserved end residues are part of each CDR3. D genes are given only for firm matches. Size is stated for part of the rows, as once, few or many counts, or as a class when the clone is expanded.

clone_size j_call cdr3_length d_call v_call cdr3_aa cdr3_nt
few TRBJ2-3 10 - TRBV4-2 CAAGTDTQYF TGTGCCGCGGGGACAGATACGCAGTATTTT
many TRBJ2-1 15 TRBD2 TRBV7-3 CASGPAGGSYNEQFF TGTGCCAGCGGTCCAGCGGGGGGCTCCTACAATGAGCAGTTCTTC
- TRBJ1-1 11 - TRBV4-2 CASSQDARAFF TGTGCCAGCAGCCAAGATGCGCGAGCTTTCTTT
- TRBJ1-3 14 TRBD1 TRBV30 CAWSTGGSGNTIYF TGTGCCTGGAGTACAGGGGGCTCTGGAAACACCATATATTTT
- TRBJ1-1 14 - TRBV18 CASSGQSSNTEAFF TGTGCCAGCTCAGGACAGTCCTCGAACACTGAAGCTTTCTTT
few TRBJ2-2 16 TRBD1 TRBV7-3 CASSQTIDRGTGELFF TGTGCCAGCAGCCAGACTATAGACAGGGGTACCGGGGAGCTGTTTTTT
few TRBJ2-7 14 - TRBV19 CASSIERHSYEQYF TGTGCCAGTAGTATAGAGAGACACTCCTACGAGCAGTACTTC
many TRBJ1-1 19 - TRBV4-3 CASSQNAPTFPVRNTEAFF TGCGCCAGCAGCCAAAATGCCCCCACCTTCCCGGTTAGGAACACTGAAGCTTTCTTT
many TRBJ2-6 15 - TRBV28 CACMDSSAGANVLTF TGTGCTTGCATGGACAGTTCAGCTGGGGCCAACGTCCTGACTTTC
- TRBJ1-1 14 - TRBV12-3/TRBV12-4 CASALPPRGTEAFF TGTGCCAGCGCCTTACCACCGAGGGGGACTGAAGCTTTCTTT
few TRBJ2-1 15 TRBD1 TRBV12-3/TRBV12-4 CASSLGTGRYNEQFF TGTGCCAGCAGTTTAGGGACAGGGAGGTACAATGAGCAGTTCTTC
few TRBJ1-5 15 - TRBV12-3/TRBV12-4 CASSPQGYSNQPQHF TGTGCCAGCAGCCCCCAGGGATATAGCAATCAGCCCCAGCATTTT
- TRBJ2-5 14 TRBD1 TRBV27 CASSRQGAQETQYF TGTGCCAGCAGCCGACAGGGCGCCCAAGAGACCCAGTACTTC
- TRBJ2-5 15 - TRBV9 CASSVGQGRRETQYF TGTGCCAGCAGCGTAGGTCAGGGGCGCCGGGAGACCCAGTACTTC
many TRBJ2-4 13 TRBD1 TRBV19 CASSTGPSNIQYF TGTGCCAGTTCGACAGGGCCCTCAAACATTCAGTACTTC
few TRBJ2-5 12 - TRBV29-1 CSGLYPGETQYF TGCAGCGGGCTCTACCCTGGGGAGACCCAGTACTTC
few TRBJ2-3 15 - TRBV29-1 CRSEPGACTPDTQYF TGCAGATCCGAGCCGGGGGCCTGTACTCCAGATACGCAGTATTTT
many TRBJ2-7 18 TRBD2 TRBV4-2 CASSQDSGRGTSSPEQYF TGTGCCAGCAGCCAAGATAGCGGAAGAGGGACTAGCTCGCCCGAGCAGTACTTC
- TRBJ2-1 16 TRBD1 TRBV7-2 CASSLERARGYNEQFF TGTGCCAGCAGCTTAGAACGGGCCAGGGGGTACAATGAGCAGTTCTTC
many TRBJ1-1 14 TRBD1 TRBV10-3 CATGQGPMNTEAFF TGTGCCACCGGACAGGGCCCCATGAACACTGAAGCTTTCTTT
- TRBJ2-7 20 TRBD2 TRBV13 CASSLTPKIRDYKPSYEQYF TGTGCCAGCAGCTTAACACCCAAAATCCGGGACTACAAACCATCCTACGAGCAGTACTTC
many TRBJ2-5 14 - TRBV11-3 CASSFIGVGETQYF TGTGCCAGCAGCTTTATCGGGGTAGGAGAGACCCAGTACTTC
few TRBJ1-1 13 TRBD1 TRBV3-1 CASSQARQGAAFF TGTGCCAGCAGCCAAGCACGACAGGGCGCAGCTTTCTTT
- TRBJ1-5 16 TRBD1 TRBV6-1 CASSEYGLGGGQPQHF TGTGCCAGCAGTGAATATGGGTTAGGGGGCGGTCAGCCCCAGCATTTT
- TRBJ2-5 14 TRBD1 TRBV5-4 CASSSPGQQETQYF TGTGCCAGCAGCTCTCCGGGACAGCAAGAGACCCAGTACTTC
- TRBJ1-5 13 - TRBV7-3 CASSLAPYQPQHF TGTGCCAGCAGCTTGGCCCCGTATCAGCCCCAGCATTTT
- TRBJ1-5 15 TRBD1 TRBV6-2/TRBV6-3 CASSRTGGHGGPQHF TGTGCCAGCAGCCGGACAGGGGGCCACGGTGGGCCCCAGCATTTT
many TRBJ2-5 15 - TRBV5-1 CASSLIVASQETQYF TGCGCCAGCAGCTTGATAGTAGCGAGCCAAGAGACCCAGTACTTC
many TRBJ2-3 13 - TRBV7-2 CASSLQKWDTQYF TGTGCCAGCAGCTTGCAGAAATGGGATACGCAGTATTTT
few TRBJ2-2 14 TRBD1 TRBV29-1 CSVDRGRSTGELFF TGCAGCGTCGACAGGGGGCGAAGCACCGGGGAGCTGTTTTTT
few TRBJ2-1 14 - TRBV3-1 CASSQNVPWVEQFF TGTGCCAGCAGCCAAAATGTTCCCTGGGTAGAGCAGTTCTTC
few TRBJ1-1 17 TRBD1 TRBV18 CASSHRQGGRANTEAFF TGTGCCAGCTCACACCGACAGGGCGGTCGAGCTAACACTGAAGCTTTCTTT
- TRBJ2-3 15 TRBD1 TRBV28 CAALSRDRGQDTQYF TGTGCAGCTCTTAGTCGGGACAGGGGGCAAGATACGCAGTATTTT
- TRBJ2-3 17 TRBD2 TRBV5-1 CASSLGGLAKGADTQYF TGCGCCAGCAGCTTGGGGGGACTAGCGAAGGGGGCAGATACGCAGTATTTT
many TRBJ1-2 12 - TRBV3-1 CASSQAPLDYTF TGTGCCAGCAGCCAAGCTCCCCTGGACTACACCTTC
- TRBJ1-6 16 TRBD1 TRBV6-5 CASSYSHPGGISPLHF TGTGCCAGCAGTTACTCACACCCAGGGGGAATTTCACCCCTCCACTTT
- TRBJ2-3 15 TRBD2 TRBV6-5 CASRLTSGSTDTQYF TGTGCCAGCAGACTTACTAGCGGGAGTACAGATACGCAGTATTTT
few TRBJ2-1 14 - TRBV12-5 CASGDEVEGYEQFF TGTGCTAGTGGTGATGAAGTGGAGGGCTATGAGCAGTTCTTC
many TRBJ2-4 16 TRBD2 TRBV20-1 CSARDRTSGTENIQYF TGCAGTGCTAGAGATCGAACTAGCGGGACGGAAAACATTCAGTACTTC
few TRBJ2-7 15 TRBD2 TRBV7-3 CASSLQPGLAAEQYF TGTGCCAGCAGCTTACAACCGGGACTAGCGGCCGAGCAGTACTTC
many TRBJ2-3 17 - TRBV7-2 CASSWASRRSPPDTQYF TGTGCCAGCAGCTGGGCCTCCAGACGGTCACCCCCAGATACGCAGTATTTT
many TRBJ1-1 17 TRBD1 TRBV12-3/TRBV12-4 CASSPLTGIVMNTEAFF TGTGCCAGCAGTCCCCTGACAGGGATTGTGATGAACACTGAAGCTTTCTTT
few TRBJ2-7 13 - TRBV2 CASRPDITYEQYF TGTGCCAGCCGCCCGGATATCACCTACGAGCAGTACTTC
- TRBJ2-1 15 TRBD1 TRBV12-3/TRBV12-4 CASRDRDRDYNEQFF TGTGCCAGCAGAGACCGGGACAGGGATTACAATGAGCAGTTCTTC
- TRBJ1-3 19 - TRBV5-5 CASSLGPFPARSSGNTIYF TGTGCCAGCAGCTTGGGCCCCTTCCCGGCCAGAAGCTCTGGAAACACCATATATTTT
- TRBJ2-4 13 TRBD1 TRBV2 CASRTDREDIQYF TGTGCCAGCAGGACGGACAGGGAGGACATTCAGTACTTC
many TRBJ2-7 13 - TRBV18 CASSPPGRNEQYF TGTGCCAGCTCACCACCGGGTAGGAACGAGCAGTACTTC
many TRBJ2-7 14 TRBD2 TRBV4-1 CASSPVSGNYEQYF TGCGCCAGCAGCCCAGTTAGCGGGAACTACGAGCAGTACTTC
many TRBJ2-7 16 TRBD1 TRBV15 CATSRGEDRGLYEQYF TGTGCCACCAGCAGAGGAGAAGACAGGGGGTTGTACGAGCAGTACTTC
- TRBJ2-6 15 - TRBV7-9 CASSLASSGANVLTF TGTGCCAGCAGCTTGGCGAGCTCTGGGGCCAACGTCCTGACTTTC
- TRBJ1-4 15 - TRBV12-3/TRBV12-4 CASSLAGAVYEKLFF TGTGCCAGCAGTTTAGCTGGGGCAGTGTATGAAAAACTGTTTTTT
many TRBJ1-5 15 TRBD1 TRBV18 CASSPISGGGQPQHF TGTGCCAGCTCACCCATTTCAGGGGGAGGTCAGCCCCAGCATTTT